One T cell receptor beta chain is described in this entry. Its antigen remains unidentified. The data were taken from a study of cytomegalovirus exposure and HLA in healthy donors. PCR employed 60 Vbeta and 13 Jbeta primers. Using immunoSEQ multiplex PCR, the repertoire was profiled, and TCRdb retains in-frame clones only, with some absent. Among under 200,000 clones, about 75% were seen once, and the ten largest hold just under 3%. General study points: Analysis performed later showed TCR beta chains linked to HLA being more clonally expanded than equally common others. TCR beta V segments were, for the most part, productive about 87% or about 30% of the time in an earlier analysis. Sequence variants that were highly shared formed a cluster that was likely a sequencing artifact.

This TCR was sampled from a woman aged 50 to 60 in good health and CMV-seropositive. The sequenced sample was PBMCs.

The CDR3 here is CASSGAGPEKTQYF. In DNA form, the CDR3 reads TGTGCCAGTAGTGGTGCGGGTCCGGAAAAGACCCAGTACTTC. This sequence joins TRBV19 and TRBJ2-5; tentative D call: TRBD2 (5 bases). CDR1 LNHDA and CDR2 SQIVND come from the germline V gene (reference sequence). V gave up 5 bases and J gave up 6 bases, with 16 bases separating them. The CDR3 spans 14 residues.